This entry lists 13 T cell receptor beta chains sequenced from one sample in a study of long-term antiretroviral therapy in people with HIV. The assay, immunoSEQ v3.0, was run at survey level. TCRdb's table, derived via immunoSEQ multiplex PCR, lists solely in-frame clones and lacks some. The sample shows about 21,000 clones, 65% to 90% of them seen only once. Source: unsorted PBMCs, taken 0.1 years before starting antiretroviral therapy. These receptors originate from a man aged 35 to 55 with HIV.

This chain links TRBV2 with TRBJ2-2; TRBD1 or TRBD2 may be the D gene (6 bases each). V gave up 6 bases and J gave up 3 bases, with 14 bases separating them. This CDR3 is 15 amino acids long. CDR1 is SNHLY, CDR2 FYNNEI, per germline. The CDR3 nucleotides are TGTGCCAGCAGGAGGGTGGAGGGGGACACCGGGGAGCTGTTTTTT. Protein product: CASRRVEGDTGELFF. The full variable domain, its missing parts supplied by reference TRBV2 and TRBJ2-2, is EPEVTQTPSHQVTQMGQEVILRCVPISNHLYFYWYRQILGQKVEFLVSFYNNEISEKSEIFDDQFSVERPDGSNFTLKIRSTKLEDSAMYFCASRRVEGDTGELFFGEGSRLTVL.

This clone was counted between two and nine times. The rearrangement links TRBV5-6 to TRBJ1-5; no firm D call. CDR1 SGHDT and CDR2 YYEEEE come from the germline V gene. The CDR3 is made up of 13 amino acids. V dropped 4 bases and J dropped 6 bases, with 11 bases sitting between them. The CDR3 loop is CASSLGRSQPQHF. CDR3 bases: TGTGCCAGCAGCCTCGGAAGAAGTCAGCCCCAGCATTTT.

The chain has TRBV27 and TRBJ2-1; 9 nucleotides align to TRBD2. The CDR3 extends over 15 amino acids. The V segment lost 3 bases and the J segment 4 bases; nucleotides outside the gene matches: 4. From germline, CDR1 is MNHEY and CDR2 SMNVEV (reference sequence). Written as DNA, the CDR3 is TGTGCCAGCAGTTTGGCGGGGGGGGTATACAATGAGCAGTTCTTC. Protein product: CASSLAGGVYNEQFF.

This clone was counted a single time. The chain couples TRBV4-3 to TRBJ2-1, with D unclear. This CDR3 has 15 amino acids. CDR1 LGHNA and CDR2 YSLEER come from the germline V gene. V dropped 4 bases and J dropped 10 bases, with 20 bases sitting between them. CDR3 bases: TGCGCCAGCAGCCGTTCAGACTTACCAGGTGTGGAGCAGTTCTTC. Protein: CASSRSDLPGVEQFF.

This clone is categorized as medium-sized. The rearrangement links TRBV6-1 to TRBJ1-2, with a possible D match to TRBD1 (6 bases). Per germline, CDR1 MNHNS and CDR2 SASEGT. The ends were cut back, 1 base at V and 5 bases at J, with 14 bases in the middle. The CDR3 runs to 15 residues. CDR3 bases: TGTGCCAGCAGTGAAGGACAGGCGAGTGGGTATGGCTACACCTTC. This gives the protein CASSEGQASGYGYTF.

V is TRBV30 and J is TRBJ1-1, with D hard to call. V lost 3 bases and J lost 8, with 10 bases in between. The CDR3 is 11 amino acids. In germline, CDR1 is GTSNPN, CDR2 SVGIG (reference sequence). The CDR3, as DNA: TGTGCCTGGAGAGGAATCATAGAAGCTTTCTTT. This gives the protein CAWRGIIEAFF.

V and J are TRBV28 and TRBJ1-5; D unresolved. Per the germline V gene, CDR1 is MDHEN and CDR2 is SYDVKM. The CDR3 contains 13 residues. The V and J ends lost 4 bases and 8 bases respectively, with 12 bases between them. CDR3 residues: CASSSGGVEPQHF. Written as DNA, the CDR3 is TGTGCCAGCAGTTCCGGTGGGGTGGAGCCCCAGCATTTT.

This chain joins TRBV28 and TRBJ1-5, with D unresolved. The ends were cut back, 7 bases at V and 2 bases at J, with 21 bases in the middle. CDR1 and CDR2 from the germline V gene are MDHEN and SYDVKM. The CDR3 runs 17 residues. CDR3 nucleotides: TGTGCCAGCACCCCGCGGGGTACGTACGGGGGCAATCAGCCCCAGCATTTT. It yields the protein CASTPRGTYGGNQPQHF.

This clone was detected a few times. The junction differs from germline at one of its ends, possibly a read error. The genes are TRBV7-9 and TRBJ2-7; tentatively, D is TRBD2 (7 bases). The CDR3 extends over 12 amino acids. Per germline, CDR1 SEHNR and CDR2 FQNEAQ (reference sequence). The CDR3 nucleotides read TGTGCCAGCAGCTTATTAGGGGGGGCAGCATTCTTC. Protein: CASSLLGGAAFF.

The chain joins TRBV5-1 to TRBJ1-1, with D tentatively TRBD1 (5 bases). The CDR3 has 15 amino acids. Germline CDR1 SGHRS, CDR2 YFSETQ. Trimming took 4 bases from V and 0 from J, leaving 13 bases between them. CDR3 bases: TGCGCCAGCAGCGTACGTCCGGGGGTGAACACTGAAGCTTTCTTT. Translated: CASSVRPGVNTEAFF. Looking up the rest from reference TRBV5-1 and TRBJ1-1 gives the full variable domain: KAGVTQTPRYLIKTRGQQVTLSCSPISGHRSVSWYQQTPGQGLQFLFEYFSETQRNKGNFPGRFSGRQFSNSRSEMNVSTLELGDSALYLCASSVRPGVNTEAFFGQGTRLTVV.

The rearrangement joins TRBV4-2 to TRBJ2-5; D is perhaps TRBD1 (5 bases). The CDR3 is 15 amino acids. Germline CDR1 LGHNA, CDR2 YNFKEQ. Trimming took off 3 bases at V and 4 bases at J, with 15 bases between the two ends. The CDR3 spells CASSHQQADRETQYF. The CDR3 coding sequence is TGTGCCAGCAGCCACCAACAGGCCGATAGAGAGACCCAGTACTTC.

The V and J genes are TRBV9 and TRBJ2-7, with TRBD2 as a possible D gene (7 bases). The CDR3 length is 17 residues. V lost 3 bases to trimming and J lost 7 bases, with 26 bases between them. Germline CDR1 is SGDLS and CDR2 is YYNGEE. The CDR3 DNA reads as TGTGCCAGCAGCGGAAGATTGGGGGAGGGGGGATTTCGGGAGCAGTACTTC. Amino acid sequence: CASSGRLGEGGFREQYF.

The V gene is TRBV11-2, the J gene TRBJ2-7, with D tentatively TRBD1 (5 bases). V lost 0 bases, J lost 1 base, and 10 bases lay in between. CDR3 length equals 15 residues. The germline V gene has CDR1 SGHAT and CDR2 FQNNGV. The CDR3 DNA follows: TGTGCCAGCAGCTTAGATATAGGGGATTCCTACGAGCAGTACTTC. Encoded protein: CASSLDIGDSYEQYF.